A selection of T cell receptor beta chains follows, all from one sample in a study of blood T cell repertoires in COVID-19. Profiled with immunoSEQ multiplex PCR; TCRdb holds only in-frame clones, not every one. The sample lists 45,000 to 65,000 clones, around 86% seen once, with approximately 7.8% in the top ten. Sequenced: peripheral blood. The receptors were gathered from a middle-aged man with active COVID-19. Each CDR3 is given with its conserved first and last residue. D genes are given only for firm matches. A clone size is listed for some rows: how often the clone was seen (once, few, many), or a class if it is expanded.

d_gene	j_gene	v_gene	abundance	CDR3aa	CDR3nt
TRBD1	TRBJ1-4	TRBV5-1	NA	CASSLTGDVVEKLFF	TGCGCCAGCAGCTTGACAGGGGACGTAGTTGAAAAACTGTTTTTT
NA	TRBJ1-1	TRBV27	NA	CASSFLEPNTEAFF	TGTGCCAGCAGTTTTTTAGAGCCGAACACTGAAGCTTTCTTT
TRBD1	TRBJ2-3	TRBV19	NA	CASSMEQGPTDTQYF	TGTGCCAGTAGTATGGAACAGGGGCCCACAGATACGCAGTATTTT
NA	TRBJ1-1	TRBV5-1	NA	CASSPERGWDTEAFF	TGCGCCAGCAGCCCCGAGAGGGGGTGGGACACTGAAGCTTTCTTT
NA	TRBJ1-1	TRBV15	NA	CATSILSQNTEAFF	TGTGCCACCAGCATACTTAGCCAGAACACTGAAGCTTTCTTT
NA	TRBJ2-5	TRBV7-6	NA	CASAYETGRGQYF	TGTGCCAGCGCGTACGAGACTGGTCGGGGCCAGTACTTC
TRBD2	TRBJ2-1	TRBV7-2	NA	CASSLVAGGYNEQFF	TGTGCCAGCAGCTTAGTCGCGGGGGGGTACAATGAGCAGTTCTTC
TRBD2	TRBJ2-3	TRBV6-1	NA	CASSEAQGGSVTDTQYF	TGTGCCAGCAGTGAAGCGCAAGGCGGGAGTGTGACAGATACGCAGTATTTT
NA	TRBJ2-2	TRBV29-1	NA	CSTSRGGTGELFF	TGCAGCACCTCGAGGGGGGGCACCGGGGAGCTGTTTTTT
NA	TRBJ1-4	TRBV6-5	NA	CASSYRTDEKLFF	TGTGCCAGCAGTTATCGGACAGATGAAAAACTGTTTTTT
NA	TRBJ1-1	TRBV7-9	NA	CASSSRVTEAFF	TGTGCCAGCAGCTCTCGGGTCACTGAAGCTTTCTTT
NA	TRBJ1-2	TRBV28	NA	CASSYQAGRPSYGYTF	TGTGCCAGCAGTTACCAGGCGGGCAGGCCAAGCTATGGCTACACCTTC
NA	TRBJ1-2	TRBV6-5	once	CASSSRSEAGYTF	TGTGCCAGCAGTTCGCGATCCGAGGCGGGCTACACCTTC
NA	TRBJ2-1	TRBV6-5	NA	CASSSAHPWSEQFF	TGTGCCAGCAGTTCCGCCCACCCTTGGAGTGAGCAGTTCTTC
TRBD2	TRBJ2-5	TRBV7-2	NA	CASSLGLAGGQETQYF	TGTGCCAGCAGCTTAGGGCTAGCGGGGGGGCAAGAGACCCAGTACTTC
NA	TRBJ2-7	TRBV6-2/TRBV6-3	few	CASSYSRGRGARTYEQYF	TGTGCCAGCAGTTACTCTCGGGGTCGGGGGGCCCGAACCTACGAGCAGTACTTC
NA	TRBJ2-6	TRBV6-1	NA	CASSDTILIGPGAGANVLTF	TGTGCCAGCAGTGACACCATCCTAATCGGACCGGGGGCTGGGGCCAACGTCCTGACTTTC
NA	TRBJ1-3	TRBV30	once	CAWSYPGSGNTIYF	TGTGCCTGGAGTTATCCAGGCTCTGGAAACACCATATATTTT
TRBD2	TRBJ2-7	TRBV30	NA	CAWSVGGREWEQYF	TGTGCCTGGAGTGTAGGTGGGAGGGAATGGGAGCAGTACTTC
NA	TRBJ2-2	TRBV19	NA	CASRPQGISTGELFF	TGTGCCAGCCGACCCCAGGGGATAAGCACCGGGGAGCTGTTTTTT
NA	TRBJ1-3	TRBV7-2	once	CASSLDFSIRGNTIYF	TGTGCCAGCAGCTTAGACTTTAGCATCCGTGGAAACACCATATATTTT
NA	TRBJ2-1	TRBV5-1	NA	CASRSKMGHEQFF	TGCGCCAGCAGATCCAAAATGGGCCATGAGCAGTTCTTC
NA	TRBJ2-3	TRBV9	NA	CASSETLGADTDTQYF	TGTGCCAGCAGCGAGACTTTAGGAGCGGACACAGATACGCAGTATTTT
TRBD1	TRBJ1-6	TRBV5-6	NA	CASSFNRGTSPLHF	TGTGCCAGCAGCTTTAACAGGGGAACGTCACCCCTCCACTTT
TRBD1	TRBJ2-7	TRBV30	few	CAWSEGQGTHEQYF	TGTGCCTGGAGTGAAGGACAGGGGACCCACGAGCAGTACTTC
NA	TRBJ2-7	TRBV30	NA	CAWSSDSYEQYF	TGTGCCTGGAGTTCCGACAGCTACGAGCAGTACTTC
TRBD2	TRBJ2-3	TRBV28	NA	CASSSRLAGERSTSTDTQYF	TGTGCCAGCAGTTCGCGACTAGCCGGCGAACGAAGCACTAGCACAGATACGCAGTATTTT
NA	TRBJ2-7	TRBV5-1	once	CASSLEAAGIYEQYF	TGCGCCAGCAGCTTGGAAGCCGCAGGGATCTACGAGCAGTACTTC
NA	TRBJ1-1	TRBV29-1	NA	CSVGRTMNTEAFF	TGCAGCGTTGGACGGACTATGAACACTGAAGCTTTCTTT
TRBD1	TRBJ1-1	TRBV7-3	NA	CASSSWDRARTEAFF	TGTGCCAGCAGCTCTTGGGACAGGGCGCGCACTGAAGCTTTCTTT
NA	TRBJ1-2	TRBV19	NA	CASSIGTVPRYTF	TGTGCCAGTAGTATAGGTACAGTCCCCCGCTACACCTTC
TRBD1	TRBJ1-6	TRBV6-1	few	CASSETPGQGASPLHF	TGTGCCAGCAGTGAAACTCCGGGACAGGGGGCTTCACCCCTCCACTTT
NA	TRBJ2-3	TRBV2	NA	CASSGLPTDTQYF	TGTGCCAGCAGTGGACTTCCCACAGATACGCAGTATTTT
NA	TRBJ2-3	TRBV7-9	NA	CASSSVTDTQYF	TGTGCCAGCAGCTCGGTTACAGATACGCAGTATTTT
NA	TRBJ2-7	TRBV28	NA	CASRPGFSYEQYF	TGTGCCAGCAGACCGGGTTTCTCCTACGAGCAGTACTTC
NA	TRBJ2-1	TRBV30	NA	CAWRRLQTIGNEQFF	TGTGCCTGGAGGAGACTACAGACGATCGGCAATGAGCAGTTCTTC
NA	TRBJ1-2	TRBV27	NA	CASSLRFFTDTTNYGYTF	TGTGCCAGCAGTTTAAGGTTCTTTACAGACACAACTAACTATGGCTACACCTTC
NA	TRBJ2-7	TRBV5-1	few	CASSLGALASEQYF	TGCGCCAGCAGCCTGGGGGCCCTAGCCTCCGAGCAGTACTTC
TRBD1	TRBJ1-5	TRBV4-2	NA	CASSQGQGGQPQHF	TGTGCCAGCAGCCAAGGACAGGGGGGTCAGCCCCAGCATTTT
NA	TRBJ2-4	TRBV6-2/TRBV6-3	NA	CASSPDRNIQYF	TGTGCCAGCAGTCCGGACAGAAACATTCAGTACTTC
NA	TRBJ2-7	TRBV28	once	CASLRDDRYEQYF	TGTGCCAGCTTGCGGGACGACCGCTACGAGCAGTACTTC
NA	TRBJ1-1	TRBV30	NA	CAWRHQRGMNTEAFF	TGTGCCTGGAGGCATCAAAGAGGGATGAACACTGAAGCTTTCTTT
TRBD1	TRBJ2-7	TRBV30	NA	CAGNPPGGGYEQYF	TGTGCCGGGAACCCCCCAGGGGGCGGTTACGAGCAGTACTTC
TRBD1	TRBJ2-2	TRBV27	few	CASSPYRGETGELFF	TGTGCCAGCAGTCCGTACAGGGGAGAGACCGGGGAGCTGTTTTTT
NA	TRBJ2-1	TRBV3-1/TRBV3-2	NA	CASSSGDRPDRYNEQFF	TGTGCCAGCAGCTCAGGTGACAGACCTGACCGCTACAATGAGCAGTTCTTC
NA	TRBJ2-7	TRBV7-2	few	CASSLASSSYEQYF	TGTGCCAGCAGCTTAGCCTCGTCGTCCTACGAGCAGTACTTC
TRBD2	TRBJ2-1	TRBV19	NA	CASSQASGIEQFF	TGTGCCAGTAGTCAGGCTAGCGGGATTGAGCAGTTCTTC
TRBD1	TRBJ1-2	TRBV28	NA	CASSLRTGRNGYTF	TGTGCCAGCAGTTTAAGGACAGGGAGGAATGGCTACACCTTC
NA	TRBJ2-7	TRBV30	NA	CAWNLGGRYEQYF	TGTGCCTGGAATCTGGGAGGCCGCTACGAGCAGTACTTC
NA	TRBJ1-2	TRBV7-2	NA	CASSLAYYEGYTF	TGTGCCAGCAGCTTAGCGTACTATGAAGGCTACACCTTC
NA	TRBJ2-1	TRBV19	NA	CASSVVGSGRYNEQFF	TGTGCCAGTAGTGTCGTCGGTAGCGGCCGCTACAATGAGCAGTTCTTC